This T cell receptor beta chain was sequenced during a study of PD-1 blockade in classical Hodgkin lymphoma. Per the germline V gene, CDR1 is LGHNA and CDR2 is YSLEER. V dropped 3 bases and J dropped 4; count of bases not matched to a gene: 8. The CDR3 is 17 residues long. Some clones are missing from TCRdb's copy, which holds only in-frame ones; the method was immunoSEQ multiplex PCR. There are 45,000 to 55,000 clones in the sample; 81% occur only once, and approximately 15% lies in the top ten. As regards this clone: Its antigen is unidentified.

All the patients suffered relapse after autologous stem cell transplantation, and brentuximab vedotin exposure differed. Whole-study results and caveats: CD8+ TCR diversity did not rise significantly by C4D1, unlike CD4+. Newly diagnosed patients were reported to exhibit reduced baseline TCR diversity relative to healthy donors.

The sequencing here drew on peripheral blood mononuclear cells (PBMCs), taken at baseline. This clonotype was sampled from a human donor with classical Hodgkin lymphoma. The rearrangement links TRBV4-3 to TRBJ2-7; 14 nucleotides match TRBD2. The CDR3 spells CASSQGLAGVPTYEQYF. CDR3 bases: TGCGCCAGCAGCCAGGGACTAGCGGGAGTCCCAACTTACGAGCAGTACTTC.